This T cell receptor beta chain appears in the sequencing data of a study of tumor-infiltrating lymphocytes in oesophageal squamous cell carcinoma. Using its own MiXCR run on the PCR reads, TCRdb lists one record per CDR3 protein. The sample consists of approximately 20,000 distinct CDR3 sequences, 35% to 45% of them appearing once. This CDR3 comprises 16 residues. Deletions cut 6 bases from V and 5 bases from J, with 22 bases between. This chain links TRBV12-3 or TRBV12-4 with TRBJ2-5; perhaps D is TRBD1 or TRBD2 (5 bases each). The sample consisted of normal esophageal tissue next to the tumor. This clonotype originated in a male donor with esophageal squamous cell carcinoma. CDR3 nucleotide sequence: TGTGCCAGCAGCCAGGGAGTCGCGGTGGTGTCTGAGACCCAGTACTTC. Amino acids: CASSQGVAVVSETQYF.